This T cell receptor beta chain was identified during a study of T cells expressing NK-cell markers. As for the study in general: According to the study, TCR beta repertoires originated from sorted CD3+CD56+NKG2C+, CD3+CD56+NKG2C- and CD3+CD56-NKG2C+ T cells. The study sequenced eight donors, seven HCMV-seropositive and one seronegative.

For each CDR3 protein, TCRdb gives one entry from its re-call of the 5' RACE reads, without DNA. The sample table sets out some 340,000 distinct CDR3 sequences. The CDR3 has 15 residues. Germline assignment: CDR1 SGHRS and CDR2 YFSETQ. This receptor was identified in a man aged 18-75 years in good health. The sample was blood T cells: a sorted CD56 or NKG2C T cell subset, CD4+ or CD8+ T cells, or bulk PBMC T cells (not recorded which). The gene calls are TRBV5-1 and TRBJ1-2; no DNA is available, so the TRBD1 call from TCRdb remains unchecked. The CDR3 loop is CASRSAGTGSSRYTF. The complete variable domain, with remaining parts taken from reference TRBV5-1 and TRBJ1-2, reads KAGVTQTPRYLIKTRGQQVTLSCSPISGHRSVSWYQQTPGQGLQFLFEYFSETQRNKGNFPGRFSGRQFSNSRSEMNVSTLELGDSALYLCASRSAGTGSSRYTFGSGTRLTVV.